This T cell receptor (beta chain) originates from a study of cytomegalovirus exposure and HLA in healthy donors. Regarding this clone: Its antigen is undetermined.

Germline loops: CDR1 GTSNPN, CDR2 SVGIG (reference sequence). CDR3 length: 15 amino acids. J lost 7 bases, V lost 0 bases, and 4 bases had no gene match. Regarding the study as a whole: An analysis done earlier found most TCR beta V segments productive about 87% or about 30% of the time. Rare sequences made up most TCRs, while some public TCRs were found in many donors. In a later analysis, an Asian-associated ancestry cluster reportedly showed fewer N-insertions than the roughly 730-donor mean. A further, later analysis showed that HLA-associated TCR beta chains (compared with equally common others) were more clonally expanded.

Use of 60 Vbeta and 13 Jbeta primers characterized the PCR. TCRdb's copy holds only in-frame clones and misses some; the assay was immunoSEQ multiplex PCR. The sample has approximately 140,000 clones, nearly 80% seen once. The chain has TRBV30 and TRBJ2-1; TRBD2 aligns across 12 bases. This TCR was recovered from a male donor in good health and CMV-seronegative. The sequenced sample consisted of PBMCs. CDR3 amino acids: CAWSVGTSGWNEQFF. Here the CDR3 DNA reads TGTGCCTGGAGTGTTGGGACTAGCGGGTGGAATGAGCAGTTCTTC.